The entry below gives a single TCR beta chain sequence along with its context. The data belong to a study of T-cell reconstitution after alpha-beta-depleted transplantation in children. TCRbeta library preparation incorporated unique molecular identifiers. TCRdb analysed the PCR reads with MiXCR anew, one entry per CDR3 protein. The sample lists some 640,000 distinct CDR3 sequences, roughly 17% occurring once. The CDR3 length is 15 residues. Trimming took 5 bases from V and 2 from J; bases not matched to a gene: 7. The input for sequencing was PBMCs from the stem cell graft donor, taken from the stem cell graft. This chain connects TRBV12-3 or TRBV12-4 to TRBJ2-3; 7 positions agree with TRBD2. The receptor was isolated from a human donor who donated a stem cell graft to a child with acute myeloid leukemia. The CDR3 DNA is TGTGCCAGCAGTCCCGGGACTATCTACACAGATACGCAGTATTTT. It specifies CASSPGTIYTDTQYF.